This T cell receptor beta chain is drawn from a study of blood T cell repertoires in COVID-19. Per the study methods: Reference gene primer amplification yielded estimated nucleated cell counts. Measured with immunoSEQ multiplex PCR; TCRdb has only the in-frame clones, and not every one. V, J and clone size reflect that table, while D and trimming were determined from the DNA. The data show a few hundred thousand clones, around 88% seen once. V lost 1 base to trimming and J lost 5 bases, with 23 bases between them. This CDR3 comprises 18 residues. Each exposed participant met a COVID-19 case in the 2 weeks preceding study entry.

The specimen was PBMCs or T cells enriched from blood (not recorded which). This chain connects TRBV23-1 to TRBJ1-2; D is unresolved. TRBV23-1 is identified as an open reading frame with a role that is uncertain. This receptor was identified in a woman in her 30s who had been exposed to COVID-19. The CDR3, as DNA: TGCGCCAGCAGTCAATTATCAAAGGAGGCCCGGCGGGTTTATGGCTACACCTTC. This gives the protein CASSQLSKEARRVYGYTF.